This TCR beta chain is from a study of shared clonotypes between healthy human individuals. Overall study: Those who served as donors were two women and three men between the ages of 18 and 49. There were three CD4 naive, three CD4 memory, two CD8 naive and one CD8 memory plates per donor.

Germline V gene data show CDR1 as MNHNY and CDR2 as SVGAGI (reference sequence). The CDR3 totals 14 residues. Trimming cost V 2 bases and J 12 bases; bases outside gene matches: 12. Original handling: Because ImmunoSEQ provided only junction sequences with no quality scores, the filtering differed. Using immunoSEQ multiplex PCR, the repertoire was profiled, and TCRdb retains in-frame clones only, with some absent. V and J calls and clone size come straight from that table; D and trimming were deduced from the DNA. This table has 1 million to 1.2 million clones, approximately 80% appearing once. Healthy and HIV-negative, the adult donors had no recent acute infections or vaccinations.

The TCR originated in a man aged 18 to 29 in good health. Some clones in this sample may be carry-over from other donors' samples. The chain combines TRBV6-6 with TRBJ2-7; 8 bases line up with TRBD2. Specimen: memory CD4+ T cells from PBMCs. The subset denotes: CD45RA-negative fraction. This CDR3 reads CASSYAREGRPLYF. CDR3 bases: TGTGCCAGCAGTTACGCCCGGGAGGGACGGCCTTTGTACTTC.